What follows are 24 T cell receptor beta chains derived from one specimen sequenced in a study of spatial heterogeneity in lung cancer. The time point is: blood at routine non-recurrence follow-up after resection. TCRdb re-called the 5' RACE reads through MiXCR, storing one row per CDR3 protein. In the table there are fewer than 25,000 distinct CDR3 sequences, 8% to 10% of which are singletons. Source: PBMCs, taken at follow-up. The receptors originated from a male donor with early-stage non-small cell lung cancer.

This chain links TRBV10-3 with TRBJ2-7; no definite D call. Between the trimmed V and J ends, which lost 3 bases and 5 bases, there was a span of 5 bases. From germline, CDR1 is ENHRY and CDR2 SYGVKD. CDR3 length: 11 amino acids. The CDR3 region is CAISESNEQYF. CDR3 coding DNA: TGTGCCATCAGTGAATCCAACGAGCAGTACTTC.

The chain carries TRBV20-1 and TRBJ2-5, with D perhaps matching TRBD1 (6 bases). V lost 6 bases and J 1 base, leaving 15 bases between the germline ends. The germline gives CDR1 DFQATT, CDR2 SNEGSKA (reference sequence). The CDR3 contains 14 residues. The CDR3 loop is CSAKRDTFQETQYF. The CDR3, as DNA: TGCAGTGCAAAACGGGACACCTTCCAAGAGACCCAGTACTTC.

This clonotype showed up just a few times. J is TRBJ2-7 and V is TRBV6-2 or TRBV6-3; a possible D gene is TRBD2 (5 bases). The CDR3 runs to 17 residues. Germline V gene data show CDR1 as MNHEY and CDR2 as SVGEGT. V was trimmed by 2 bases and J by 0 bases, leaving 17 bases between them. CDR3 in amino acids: CASSYEGWGVSSYEQYF. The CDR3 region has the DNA TGTGCCAGCAGTTACGAGGGATGGGGAGTTAGCTCCTACGAGCAGTACTTC.

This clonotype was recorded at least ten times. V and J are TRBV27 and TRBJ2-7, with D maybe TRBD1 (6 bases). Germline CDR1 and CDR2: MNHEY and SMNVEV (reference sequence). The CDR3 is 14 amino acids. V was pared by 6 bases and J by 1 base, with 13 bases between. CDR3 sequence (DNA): TGTGCCAGCAGCTACCTCGGACAGTCCTACGAGCAGTACTTC. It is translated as CASSYLGQSYEQYF.

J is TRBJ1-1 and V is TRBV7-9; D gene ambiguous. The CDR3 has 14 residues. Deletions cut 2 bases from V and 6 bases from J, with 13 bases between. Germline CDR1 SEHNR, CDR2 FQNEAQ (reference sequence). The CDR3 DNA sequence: TGTGCCAGCAGCTTACCCTTCTCAGAGCCTGAAGCTTTCTTT. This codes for CASSLPFSEPEAFF.

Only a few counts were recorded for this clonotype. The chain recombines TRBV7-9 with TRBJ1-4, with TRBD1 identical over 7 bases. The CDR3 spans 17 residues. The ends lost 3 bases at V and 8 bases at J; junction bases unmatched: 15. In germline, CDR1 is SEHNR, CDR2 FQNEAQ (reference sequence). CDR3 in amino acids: CASSFSQRQGWQEKLFF. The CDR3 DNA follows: TGTGCCAGCAGCTTCAGTCAGAGACAGGGATGGCAAGAAAAACTGTTTTTT.

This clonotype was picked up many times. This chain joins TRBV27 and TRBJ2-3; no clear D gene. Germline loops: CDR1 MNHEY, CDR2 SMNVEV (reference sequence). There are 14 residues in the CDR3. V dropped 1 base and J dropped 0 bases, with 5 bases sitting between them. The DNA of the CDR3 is TGTGCCAGCAGTTTATATGACAGCACAGATACGCAGTATTTT. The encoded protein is CASSLYDSTDTQYF.

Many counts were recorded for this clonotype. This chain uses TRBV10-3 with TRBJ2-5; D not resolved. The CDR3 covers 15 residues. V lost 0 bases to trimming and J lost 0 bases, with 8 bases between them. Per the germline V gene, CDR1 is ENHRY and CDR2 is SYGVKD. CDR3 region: CAISESTGYQETQYF. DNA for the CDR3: TGTGCCATCAGTGAGTCCACGGGCTACCAAGAGACCCAGTACTTC.

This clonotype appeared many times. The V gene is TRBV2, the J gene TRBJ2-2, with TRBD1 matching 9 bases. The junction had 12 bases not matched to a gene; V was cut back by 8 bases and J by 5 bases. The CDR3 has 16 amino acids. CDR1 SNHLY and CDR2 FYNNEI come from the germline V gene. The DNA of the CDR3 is TGTGCCAGCCAAAAGGACGGGACAGGGAGAACCGGGGAGCTGTTTTTT. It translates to CASQKDGTGRTGELFF.

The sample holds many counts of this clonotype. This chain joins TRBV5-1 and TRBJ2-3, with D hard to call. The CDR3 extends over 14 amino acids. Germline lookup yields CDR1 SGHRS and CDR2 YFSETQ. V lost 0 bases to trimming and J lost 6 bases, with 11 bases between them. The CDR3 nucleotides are TGCGCCAGCAGCTTGGGTGGCGGTTCGGATACGCAGTATTTT. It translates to CASSLGGGSDTQYF.

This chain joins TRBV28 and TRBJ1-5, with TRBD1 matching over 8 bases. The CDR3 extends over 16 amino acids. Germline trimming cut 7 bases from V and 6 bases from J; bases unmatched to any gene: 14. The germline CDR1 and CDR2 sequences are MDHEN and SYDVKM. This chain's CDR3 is CASTTQGASLGQPQHF. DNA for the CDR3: TGTGCCAGCACCACCCAGGGGGCTAGCCTGGGTCAGCCCCAGCATTTT.

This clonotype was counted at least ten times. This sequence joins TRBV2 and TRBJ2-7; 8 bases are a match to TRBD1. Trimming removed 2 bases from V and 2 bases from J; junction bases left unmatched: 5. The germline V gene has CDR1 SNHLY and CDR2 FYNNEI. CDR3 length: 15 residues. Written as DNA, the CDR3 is TGTGCCAGCAGTGAACTGGGCAGGGGGCCCTACGAGCAGTACTTC. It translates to CASSELGRGPYEQYF.

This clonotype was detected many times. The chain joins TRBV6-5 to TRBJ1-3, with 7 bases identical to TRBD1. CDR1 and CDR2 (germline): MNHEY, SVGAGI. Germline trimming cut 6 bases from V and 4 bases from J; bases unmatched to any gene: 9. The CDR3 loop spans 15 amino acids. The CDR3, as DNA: TGTGCCAGCAGCTCCAGACAGGGTAGAGGAAACACCATATATTTT. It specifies CASSSRQGRGNTIYF.

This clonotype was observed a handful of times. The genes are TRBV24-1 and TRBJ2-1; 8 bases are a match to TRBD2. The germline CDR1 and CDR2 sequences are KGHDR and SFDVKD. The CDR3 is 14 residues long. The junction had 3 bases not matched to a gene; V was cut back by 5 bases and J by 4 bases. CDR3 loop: CATSAAGAYNEQFF. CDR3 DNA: TGTGCCACCAGTGCAGCGGGGGCGTACAATGAGCAGTTCTTC.

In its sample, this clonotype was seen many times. The CDR3, as DNA: TGTGCCAGCAGCTTAGTGGCCGCTTCCTACGAGCAGTACTTC. Its translation is CASSLVAASYEQYF. This rearrangement joins TRBV7-2 to TRBJ2-7; no definite D call. V lost 1 base to trimming and J lost 1 base, with 8 bases between them. The CDR3 covers 14 residues. From germline, CDR1 is SGHTA and CDR2 FQGNSA.

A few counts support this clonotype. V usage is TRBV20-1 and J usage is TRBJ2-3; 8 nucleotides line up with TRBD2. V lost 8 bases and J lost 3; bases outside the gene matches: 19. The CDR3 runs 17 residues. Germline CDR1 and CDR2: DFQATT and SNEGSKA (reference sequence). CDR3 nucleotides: TGCAGTCCCCGGGGGGGGTCGGGCCTGGGCGCTACAGATACGCAGTATTTT. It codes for CSPRGGSGLGATDTQYF.

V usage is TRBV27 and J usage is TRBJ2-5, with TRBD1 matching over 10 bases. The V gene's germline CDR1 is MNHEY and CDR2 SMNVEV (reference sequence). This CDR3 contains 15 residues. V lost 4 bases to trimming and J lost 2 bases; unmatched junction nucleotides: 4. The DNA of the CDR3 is TGTGCCAGCAGTTATGCGGACAGGGGGCAAGAGACCCAGTACTTC. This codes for CASSYADRGQETQYF.

The CDR3 DNA is TGTGCCAGCAGTAATTGGTTTGAGCAGTACTTC. It yields the protein CASSNWFEQYF. J is TRBJ2-7 and V is TRBV28, with D uncertain. The CDR3 has 11 residues. Per the germline V gene, CDR1 is MDHEN and CDR2 is SYDVKM. V lost 5 bases and J 7 bases, leaving 9 bases between the germline ends.

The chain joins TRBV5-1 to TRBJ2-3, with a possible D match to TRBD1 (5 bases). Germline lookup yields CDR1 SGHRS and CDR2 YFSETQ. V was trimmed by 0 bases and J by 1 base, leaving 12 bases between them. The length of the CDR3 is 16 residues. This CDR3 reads CASSLAGGAGTDTQYF. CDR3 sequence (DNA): TGCGCCAGCAGCTTGGCCGGTGGGGCTGGCACAGATACGCAGTATTTT.

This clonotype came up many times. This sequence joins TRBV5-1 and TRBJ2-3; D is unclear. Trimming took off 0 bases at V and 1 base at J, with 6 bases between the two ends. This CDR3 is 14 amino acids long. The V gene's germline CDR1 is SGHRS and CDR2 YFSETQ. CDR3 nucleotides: TGCGCCAGCAGCTTGGACCCCCGCACAGATACGCAGTATTTT. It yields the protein CASSLDPRTDTQYF.

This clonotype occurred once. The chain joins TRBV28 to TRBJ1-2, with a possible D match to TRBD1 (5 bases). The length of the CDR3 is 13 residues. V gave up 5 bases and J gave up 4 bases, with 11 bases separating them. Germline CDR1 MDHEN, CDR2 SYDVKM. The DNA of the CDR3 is TGTGCCAGCAGTGTGACAGTCTCCTATGGCTACACCTTC. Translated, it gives CASSVTVSYGYTF.

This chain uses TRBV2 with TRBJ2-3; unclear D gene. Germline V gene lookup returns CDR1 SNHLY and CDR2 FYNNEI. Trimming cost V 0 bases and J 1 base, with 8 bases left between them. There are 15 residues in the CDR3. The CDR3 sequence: CASSEAWVGTDTQYF. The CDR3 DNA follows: TGTGCCAGCAGTGAAGCGTGGGTGGGCACAGATACGCAGTATTTT. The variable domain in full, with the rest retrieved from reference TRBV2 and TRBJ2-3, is EPEVTQTPSHQVTQMGQEVILRCVPISNHLYFYWYRQILGQKVEFLVSFYNNEISEKSEIFDDQFSVERPDGSNFTLKIRSTKLEDSAMYFCASSEAWVGTDTQYFGPGTRLTVL.

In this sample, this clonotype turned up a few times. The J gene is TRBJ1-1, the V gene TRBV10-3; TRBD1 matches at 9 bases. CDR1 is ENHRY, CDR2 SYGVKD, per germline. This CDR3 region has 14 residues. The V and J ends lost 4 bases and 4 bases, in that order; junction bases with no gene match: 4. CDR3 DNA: TGTGCCATCAGTGGGGACAGGGAGGGCACTGAAGCTTTCTTT. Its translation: CAISGDREGTEAFF.

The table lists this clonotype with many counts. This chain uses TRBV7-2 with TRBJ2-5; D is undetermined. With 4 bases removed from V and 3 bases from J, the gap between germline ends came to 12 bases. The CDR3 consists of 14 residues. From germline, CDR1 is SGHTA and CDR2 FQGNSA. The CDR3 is CASSWRRTEETQYF. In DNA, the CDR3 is TGTGCCAGCAGCTGGAGAAGGACGGAAGAGACCCAGTACTTC.